A single sample is the source of the 20 T cell receptor beta chains below, sequenced in a study of beta chain features in type 1 diabetes (dated by TCRdb to the late 2010s). The library was built by means of the immunoSEQ multiplex PCR assay. The entire amount of isolated RNA was reverse transcribed using the High Capacity cDNA Reverse Transcription Kit, so the sequenced TCRB transcripts were expressed ones. What TCRdb holds here is the immuneACCESS table cut down to in-frame rearrangements. Part of the clones is not present; checked against another copy, under half of the missing clones reflect an unresolved V gene, and the others are unexplained. A total of fewer than 900,000 clones appear in this sample, roughly a sixth of them only once. Of the sample, about 0.02% is held by the ten largest clones. Sequencing was carried out using naive CD4+ T cells from blood. In the paper's terms, the cell subset or site label means: true naive CD4+ T cells. These TCRs come from a woman between 18 and 29 years old in good health.

This clone occurred a few times. The V and J genes are TRBV5-1 and TRBJ2-5, with D unclear. The CDR3 length is 13 residues. V was clipped by 0 bases and J by 3 bases, with 6 bases between them. Germline lookup yields CDR1 SGHRS and CDR2 YFSETQ. The chain's CDR3 is CASSLGQEETQYF. As DNA, the CDR3 is TGCGCCAGCAGCTTGGGCCAAGAAGAGACCCAGTACTTC.

The chain combines TRBV18 with TRBJ2-2; 9 nucleotides agree with TRBD1. This CDR3 spans 14 amino acids. Germline assignment: CDR1 KGHSH and CDR2 LQKENI. After removal of 4 bases from V and 3 bases from J, the junction contained 0 bases not matched to a gene. The CDR3 coding sequence is TGTGCCAGCTCACGACAGGGGGACACCGGGGAGCTGTTTTTT. This encodes CASSRQGDTGELFF.

The chain links TRBV28 to TRBJ1-5, with a weak D call TRBD1 (6 bases). Germline CDR1 is MDHEN and CDR2 is SYDVKM. The CDR3 is 14 amino acids. V lost 3 bases to trimming and J lost 9 bases, with 15 bases between them. The CDR3 DNA reads TGTGCCAGCAGTTTCGAAGGGGGACATATGCCCCAGCATTTT. The encoded protein is CASSFEGGHMPQHF.

This clone occurred a few times. The chain uses TRBV19 and TRBJ2-4, with 7 bases aligning to TRBD1. V was clipped by 5 bases and J by 2 bases; unmatched bases: 6. The CDR3 totals 15 residues. Germline CDR1 LNHDA, CDR2 SQIVND (reference sequence). CDR3 in DNA: TGTGCCAGTAGTGCCGACAGGGCGACCAAAAACATTCAGTACTTC. The encoded protein is CASSADRATKNIQYF.

The gene calls are TRBV29-1 and TRBJ1-2, with 10 bases aligning to TRBD1. The CDR3 is 14 amino acids. CDR1 is SQVTM, CDR2 ANQGSEA, per germline. The V gene end was trimmed by 5 bases and the J gene end by 5 bases; junction bases not matched to a gene: 8. CDR3 amino acids: CSVYSGQGYYGYTF. CDR3 DNA: TGCAGCGTTTATTCGGGACAGGGGTATTATGGCTACACCTTC.

This clone was detected only a few times. This chain links TRBV7-3 with TRBJ2-1; no clear D gene. The germline V gene encodes CDR1 SGHTA and CDR2 FQGTGA. Trimming pared 5 bases from V and 6 bases from J, leaving 17 bases between. This CDR3 has 15 amino acids. The CDR3 nucleotides read TGTGCCAGCAGCCTAGGGCTCCTAGGTGCCAATGAGCAGTTCTTC. Its translation: CASSLGLLGANEQFF.

This clone showed up just a few times. This chain links TRBV7-9 with TRBJ2-7, with a possible D match to TRBD1 (5 bases). Germline-derived CDR1 and CDR2 are SEHNR and FQNEAQ (reference sequence). V was pared by 0 bases and J by 6 bases, with 9 bases between. The CDR3 sequence is 13 residues long. The CDR3 DNA reads TGTGCCAGCAGCTTAGCGCTGGGGCCCGAGCAGTACTTC. Translating gives CASSLALGPEQYF.

V gene TRBV29-1 combines with J gene TRBJ2-5; TRBD2 is a possible D gene (5 bases). Looked up from germline, CDR1 is SQVTM and CDR2 is ANQGSEA. The CDR3 is made up of 13 amino acids. The V end was cut by 3 bases, the J end by 0 bases, with 8 bases between. The CDR3 reads CSVERRYQETQYF. In nucleotides, the CDR3 is TGCAGCGTTGAGAGGAGGTACCAAGAGACCCAGTACTTC.

V is TRBV6-1 and J is TRBJ2-3; 7 bases align to TRBD1. Germline loops: CDR1 MNHNS, CDR2 SASEGT. The CDR3 has 16 amino acids. Losses at the gene ends were 4 bases for V and 1 base for J; bases not matched to a gene: 8. The CDR3 here is CASSAAITGGTDTQYF. The CDR3 nucleotides read TGTGCCAGCAGTGCCGCAATAACAGGGGGCACAGATACGCAGTATTTT.

Of note for this clone: At one of its ends the junction is not consistent with the germline gene, which may arise from a read error. The chain is built from TRBV5-1 and TRBJ1-2; D is uncertain. The length of the CDR3 is 14 residues. From germline, CDR1 is SGHRS and CDR2 YFSETQ. CDR3 in amino acids: CASSTDRLPNGYTF. CDR3 in DNA: TGTGCCAGCAGCACGGACCGTCTCCCGAATGGCTACACCTTC.

This chain connects TRBV15 to TRBJ1-4; unclear D gene. Germline CDR1 is LNHNV and CDR2 is YYDKDF (reference sequence). The CDR3 runs 15 residues. V lost 0 bases to trimming and J lost 3 bases, with 8 bases between them. CDR3 bases: TGTGCCACCAGCAGAGATCAAGAGTCTAATGAAAAACTGTTTTTT. Amino acids: CATSRDQESNEKLFF.

The V gene is TRBV27, the J gene TRBJ2-7, with D unresolved. The ends were cut back, 2 bases at V and 5 bases at J, with 13 bases in the middle. The CDR3 is 14 residues long. Germline CDR1 reads MNHEY; CDR2 reads SMNVEV (reference sequence). The CDR3 region has the DNA TGTGCCAGCAGTTTACGGGTTGGGCAAAACGAGCAGTACTTC. Protein product: CASSLRVGQNEQYF.

This CDR3 is CASSPGVFSYEQYF. As DNA, the CDR3 is TGTGCCAGCAGCCCGGGTGTCTTTTCCTACGAGCAGTACTTC. The chain uses TRBV7-2 and TRBJ2-7; D ambiguous. The CDR3 has 14 amino acids. Germline assignment: CDR1 SGHTA and CDR2 FQGNSA. Trimming took 5 bases from V and 1 from J, leaving 12 bases between them.

The chain couples TRBV4-2 to TRBJ1-3; no definite D call. Germline CDR1 LGHNA, CDR2 YNFKEQ. V was clipped by 4 bases and J by 3 bases, with 13 bases between them. CDR3 size: 15 residues. In nucleotides, the CDR3 is TGTGCCAGCAGCCGAGAAAAGACCTATGGAAACACCATATATTTT. Translation: CASSREKTYGNTIYF.

The chain is built from TRBV19 and TRBJ2-1, with TRBD2 matching over 7 bases. The CDR3 spans 14 residues. Germline V CDR1 and CDR2: LNHDA, SQIVND (reference sequence). The V and J ends lost 6 bases and 0 bases, in that order; junction bases with no gene match: 2. The CDR3 bases are TGTGCCAGTAGAAGCGGGGTCTCCTACAATGAGCAGTTCTTC. This sequence encodes CASRSGVSYNEQFF.

The chain employs TRBV27 and TRBJ2-1, with D uncertain. Germline CDR1 and CDR2: MNHEY and SMNVEV (reference sequence). The V gene lost 6 bases and the J gene lost 0 bases, with 12 bases spanning the gap. The CDR3 has 15 residues. Here the CDR3 DNA reads TGTGCCAGCAGCCCACAGATTAGCTCCTACAATGAGCAGTTCTTC. Translation gives CASSPQISSYNEQFF.

The chain employs TRBV7-3 and TRBJ2-7, with D unclear. Deletions cut 5 bases from V and 6 bases from J, with 20 bases between. Germline CDR1 SGHTA, CDR2 FQGTGA. The CDR3 runs 15 residues. This CDR3 is CASSTQPGPRSEQYF. The CDR3 DNA reads TGTGCCAGCAGCACCCAACCGGGCCCCCGATCCGAGCAGTACTTC.

Note on this clone: In the same sample, other DNA sequences code for this CDR3. This rearrangement joins TRBV6-6 to TRBJ2-7, with D perhaps matching TRBD1 (5 bases). CDR3 length: 13 residues. V was clipped by 5 bases and J by 0 bases, with 8 bases between them. The germline CDR1 and CDR2 sequences are MNHNY and SVGAGI (reference sequence). The CDR3 reads CASSTGSSYEQYF. The CDR3 DNA reads TGTGCCAGCAGTACAGGTAGCTCCTACGAGCAGTACTTC.

In regard to this clone: The same CDR3 is also encoded by other DNA sequences in this sample. In DNA form, the CDR3 reads TGTGCCAGCAGTTCTGGGTCTAATCAGCCCCAGCATTTT. Amino acids: CASSSGSNQPQHF. The rearrangement joins TRBV6-5 to TRBJ1-5; unclear D gene. In germline, CDR1 is MNHEY, CDR2 SVGAGI. This CDR3 comprises 13 residues. Trimming pared 4 bases from V and 4 bases from J, leaving 8 bases between.

This clone was seen more than once but under ten times. V is TRBV6-6 and J is TRBJ2-7, with D hard to call. The V gene lost 5 bases and the J gene lost 3 bases, with 5 bases spanning the gap. The CDR3 has 11 amino acids. CDR1 is MNHNY, CDR2 SVGAGI, per germline (reference sequence). The CDR3 DNA reads as TGTGCCAGCAGTGGGATCTACGAGCAGTACTTC. Residues: CASSGIYEQYF.